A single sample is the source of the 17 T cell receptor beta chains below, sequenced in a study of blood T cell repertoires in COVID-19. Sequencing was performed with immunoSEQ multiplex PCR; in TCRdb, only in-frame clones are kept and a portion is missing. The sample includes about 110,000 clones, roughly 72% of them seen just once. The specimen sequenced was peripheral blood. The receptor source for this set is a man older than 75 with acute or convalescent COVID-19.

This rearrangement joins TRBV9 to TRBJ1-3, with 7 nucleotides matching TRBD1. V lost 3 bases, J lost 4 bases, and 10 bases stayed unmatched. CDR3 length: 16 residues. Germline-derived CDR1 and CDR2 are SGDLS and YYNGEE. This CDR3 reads CASSGATGQNGNTIYF. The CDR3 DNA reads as TGTGCCAGCAGCGGGGCTACGGGACAGAACGGAAACACCATATATTTT.

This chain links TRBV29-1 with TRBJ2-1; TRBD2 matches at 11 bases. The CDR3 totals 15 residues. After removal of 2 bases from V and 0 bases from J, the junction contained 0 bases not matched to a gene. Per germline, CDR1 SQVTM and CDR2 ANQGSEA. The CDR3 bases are TGCAGCGTTGAAACTAGCGGGAGCTCCTACAATGAGCAGTTCTTC. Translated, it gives CSVETSGSSYNEQFF.

The CDR3, as DNA: TGTGCCTGGACGCCAAGGAGCGGGAGGGCAGATACGCAGTATTTT. Its protein product is CAWTPRSGRADTQYF. V usage is TRBV30 and J usage is TRBJ2-3; 10 bases align to TRBD2. Germline assignment: CDR1 GTSNPN and CDR2 SVGIG (reference sequence). This CDR3 is 15 amino acids long. Unmatched junction bases numbered 8, after V lost 4 bases and J lost 4 bases.

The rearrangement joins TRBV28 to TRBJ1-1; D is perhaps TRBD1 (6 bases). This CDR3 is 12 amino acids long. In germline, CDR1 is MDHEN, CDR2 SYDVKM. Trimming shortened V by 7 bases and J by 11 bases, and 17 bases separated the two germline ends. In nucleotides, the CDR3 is TGTGCCAGCACCCGGAAAAACAGGGCCGCTTTCTTT. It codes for CASTRKNRAAFF.

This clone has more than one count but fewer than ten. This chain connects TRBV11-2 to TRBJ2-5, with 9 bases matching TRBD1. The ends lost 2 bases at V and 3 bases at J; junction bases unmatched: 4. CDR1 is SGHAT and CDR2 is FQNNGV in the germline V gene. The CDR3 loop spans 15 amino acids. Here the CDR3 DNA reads TGTGCCAGCAGCTTATGGCGACAGGGGGAAGAGACCCAGTACTTC. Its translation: CASSLWRQGEETQYF.

The CDR3 DNA reads TGTGCCAGCAGCGGGGGGGGGACCACCGGGGAGCTGTTTTTT. This sequence encodes CASSGGGTTGELFF. The V and J genes are TRBV7-8 and TRBJ2-2; TRBD2 matches at 7 bases. This CDR3 spans 14 amino acids. Trimming at V came to 5 bases and at J to 4 bases, leaving 4 bases not matched to a gene. Germline lookup yields CDR1 SGHVS and CDR2 FQNEAQ.

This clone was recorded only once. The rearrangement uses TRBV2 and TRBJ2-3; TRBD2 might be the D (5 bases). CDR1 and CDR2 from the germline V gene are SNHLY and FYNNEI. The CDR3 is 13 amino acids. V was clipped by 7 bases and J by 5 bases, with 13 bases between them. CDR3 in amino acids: CASKEEAIDTQYF. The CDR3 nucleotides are TGTGCCAGCAAGGAGGAAGCAATAGATACGCAGTATTTT.

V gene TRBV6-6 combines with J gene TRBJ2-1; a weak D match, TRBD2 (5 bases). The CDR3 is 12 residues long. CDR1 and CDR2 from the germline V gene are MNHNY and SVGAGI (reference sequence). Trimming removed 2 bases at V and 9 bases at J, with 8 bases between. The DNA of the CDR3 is TGTGCCAGCAGTTACCTAGCTGGTGAGCAGTTCTTC. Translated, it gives CASSYLAGEQFF.

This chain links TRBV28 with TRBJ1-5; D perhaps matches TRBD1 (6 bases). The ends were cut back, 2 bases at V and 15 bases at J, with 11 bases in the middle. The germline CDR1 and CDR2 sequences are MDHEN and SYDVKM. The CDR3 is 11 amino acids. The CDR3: CASSLSGTRHF. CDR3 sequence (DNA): TGTGCCAGCAGTTTAAGTGGGACAAGGCATTTT.

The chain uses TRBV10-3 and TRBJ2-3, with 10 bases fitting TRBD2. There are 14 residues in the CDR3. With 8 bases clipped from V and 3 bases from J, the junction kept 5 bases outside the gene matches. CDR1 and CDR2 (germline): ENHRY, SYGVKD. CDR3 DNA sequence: TGTGCCATCCTAGCGGGAGTAGGAACAGATACGCAGTATTTT. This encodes CAILAGVGTDTQYF.

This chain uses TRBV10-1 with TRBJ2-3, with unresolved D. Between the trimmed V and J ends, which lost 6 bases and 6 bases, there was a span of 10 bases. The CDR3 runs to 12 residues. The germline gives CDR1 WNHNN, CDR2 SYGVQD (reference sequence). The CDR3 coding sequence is TGCGCCAGCAGCTCCTCAGGTGATACGCAGTATTTT. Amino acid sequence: CASSSSGDTQYF.

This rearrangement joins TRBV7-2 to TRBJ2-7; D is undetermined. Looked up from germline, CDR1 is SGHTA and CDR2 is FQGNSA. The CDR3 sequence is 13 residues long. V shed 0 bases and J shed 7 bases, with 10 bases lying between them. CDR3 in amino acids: CASSLAVYREQYF. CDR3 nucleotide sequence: TGTGCCAGCAGCTTAGCGGTTTATCGGGAGCAGTACTTC.

CDR3 nucleotide sequence: TGTGCCAGCAGAACGTGGGGCGGGAGGGGGGATACGCAGTATTTT. Translated: CASRTWGGRGDTQYF. The V and J genes are TRBV11-2 and TRBJ2-3; 9 bases are shared with TRBD2. The germline V gene encodes CDR1 SGHAT and CDR2 FQNNGV. This CDR3 is built from 15 residues. J was trimmed by 6 bases and V by 6 bases; bases with no gene match: 10.

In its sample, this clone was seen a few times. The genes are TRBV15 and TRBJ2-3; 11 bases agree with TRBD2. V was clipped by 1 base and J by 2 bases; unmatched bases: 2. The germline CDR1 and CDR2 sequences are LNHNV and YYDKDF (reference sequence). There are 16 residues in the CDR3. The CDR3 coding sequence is TGTGCCACCAGCAGAGGGGGACTAGCGGACACAGATACGCAGTATTTT. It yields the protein CATSRGGLADTDTQYF.

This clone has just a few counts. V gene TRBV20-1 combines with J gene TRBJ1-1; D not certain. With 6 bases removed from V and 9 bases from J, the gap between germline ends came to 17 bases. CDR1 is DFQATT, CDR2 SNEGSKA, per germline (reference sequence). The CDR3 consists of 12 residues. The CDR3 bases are TGCAGTGCCAGTAGTGGCAGGCCCAAAGCTTTCTTT. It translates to CSASSGRPKAFF.

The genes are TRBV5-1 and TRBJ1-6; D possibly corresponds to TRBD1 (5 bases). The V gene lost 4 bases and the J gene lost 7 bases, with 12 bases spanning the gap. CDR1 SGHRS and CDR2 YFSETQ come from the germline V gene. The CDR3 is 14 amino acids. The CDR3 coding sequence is TGCGCCAGCAGCGGCGGGACGGACAATTCACCCCTCCACTTT. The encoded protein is CASSGGTDNSPLHF.

CDR3 loop: CASRPPQGSAMGNEQFF. The CDR3 nucleotides are TGTGCCAGCAGGCCCCCACAGGGGTCCGCCATGGGTAATGAGCAGTTCTTC. The gene calls are TRBV2 and TRBJ2-1, with 7 nucleotides matching TRBD1. There are 17 residues in the CDR3. CDR1 is SNHLY and CDR2 is FYNNEI in the germline V gene. The J segment lost 7 bases and the V segment lost 6 bases, leaving 18 bases of the junction unmatched.